Shown below are 14 T cell receptor beta chains from a single sample sequenced in a study of shared clonotypes between healthy human individuals. Profiling relied on immunoSEQ multiplex PCR, and the TCRdb table lists in-frame clones only, not all of them. The sample consists of more than 2,000,000 clones, approximately 93% of them appearing once. Material: naive CD4+ T cells from PBMCs. As to subset: CD45RA+ positively selected. These receptors were obtained from a man between 18 and 35 years old in good health. Some clones in this sample may be carry-over from other donors' samples.

V is TRBV18 and J is TRBJ2-7, with 8 bases that match TRBD1. This CDR3 is 14 amino acids long. Germline CDR1 and CDR2: KGHSH and LQKENI. Losses at the gene ends were 3 bases for V and 5 bases for J; bases not matched to a gene: 6. CDR3 in DNA: TGTGCCAGCTCACCCATACAGGGGGAAAACGAGCAGTACTTC. This gives the protein CASSPIQGENEQYF.

This clone was detected a few times. The sample has other DNA sequences that encode this CDR3 too. This rearrangement joins TRBV2 to TRBJ2-3, with unresolved D. CDR1 SNHLY and CDR2 FYNNEI come from the germline V gene. The length of the CDR3 is 11 residues. The germline V and J ends were trimmed by 0 bases and 5 bases, with 0 bases remaining between them. CDR3 region: CASSEADTQYF. DNA for the CDR3: TGTGCCAGCAGTGAAGCAGATACGCAGTATTTT.

J is TRBJ1-3 and V is TRBV30; tentative D call: TRBD1 (6 bases). The CDR3 consists of 14 residues. Looked up from germline, CDR1 is GTSNPN and CDR2 is SVGIG (reference sequence). Trimming removed 0 bases at V and 6 bases at J, with 12 bases between. The CDR3 nucleotides read TGTGCCTGGAGTGTGGGGCAGGGGTTAAACACCATATATTTT. Protein: CAWSVGQGLNTIYF.

This chain connects TRBV4-2 to TRBJ2-7, with 7 bases that match TRBD1. Per germline, CDR1 LGHNA and CDR2 YNFKEQ. V shed 3 bases and J 4 bases; nucleotides not matched to a gene: 6. The CDR3 is made up of 14 amino acids. DNA for the CDR3: TGTGCCAGCAGCCAGACAGGGATCGGGTACGAGCAGTACTTC. Translation gives CASSQTGIGYEQYF.

This chain connects TRBV5-1 to TRBJ2-2; 7 bases are shared with TRBD1. Germline V lookup: CDR1 SGHRS, CDR2 YFSETQ. The junction had 10 bases not matched to a gene; V was cut back by 4 bases and J by 4 bases. The CDR3 has 16 residues. This CDR3 is CASSRGGRGITGELFF. In DNA, the CDR3 is TGCGCCAGCAGCCGAGGGGGCAGGGGGATCACCGGGGAGCTGTTTTTT. The full variable domain, with the rest looked up from reference TRBV5-1 and TRBJ2-2, is KAGVTQTPRYLIKTRGQQVTLSCSPISGHRSVSWYQQTPGQGLQFLFEYFSETQRNKGNFPGRFSGRQFSNSRSEMNVSTLELGDSALYLCASSRGGRGITGELFFGEGSRLTVL.

This clone was seen once. This CDR3 reads CASSQGYRSSSYEQYF. DNA of the CDR3: TGTGCCAGCAGCCAAGGATACAGGAGCTCGAGCTACGAGCAGTACTTC. The rearrangement joins TRBV14 to TRBJ2-7; maybe TRBD1 (5 bases). The CDR3 covers 16 residues. Germline V gene sequence: CDR1 SGHDN, CDR2 FVKESK. The V gene lost 1 base and the J gene lost 3 bases, with 16 bases spanning the gap.

The chain joins TRBV7-9 to TRBJ1-4; the D is unclear. The V end was cut by 1 base, the J end by 8 bases, with 11 bases between. CDR3 length equals 14 residues. Germline V gene data show CDR1 as SEHNR and CDR2 as FQNEAQ (reference sequence). The chain's CDR3 is CASSLGGQSEKLFF. CDR3 DNA sequence: TGTGCCAGCAGCTTAGGTGGCCAGTCAGAAAAACTGTTTTTT.

The chain joins TRBV28 to TRBJ2-1; TRBD2 aligns across 8 bases. Per germline, CDR1 MDHEN and CDR2 SYDVKM. V lost 7 bases, J lost 7 bases, and 9 bases stayed unmatched. This CDR3 has 14 residues. CDR3 in DNA: TGTGCCAGCATCCGCTTAGCGGGAAATAATGAGCAGTTCTTC. This gives the protein CASIRLAGNNEQFF.

This sequence joins TRBV11-2 and TRBJ1-3, with D tentatively TRBD1 (6 bases). The CDR3 sequence is 12 residues long. Deletions cut 3 bases from V and 8 bases from J, with 8 bases between. Per germline, CDR1 SGHAT and CDR2 FQNNGV. CDR3 loop: CASSFNRDTIYF. Written as DNA, the CDR3 is TGTGCCAGCAGCTTTAACAGGGACACCATATATTTT.

J is TRBJ2-1 and V is TRBV28; no reliable D call. The CDR3 length is 15 residues. Germline values: CDR1 MDHEN, CDR2 SYDVKM. The V end was cut by 5 bases, the J end by 1 base, with 12 bases between. CDR3 DNA sequence: TGTGCCAGCAGTAGCACTACACTTTCCTACAATGAGCAGTTCTTC. As protein: CASSSTTLSYNEQFF.

The V call is TRBV5-1, the J call TRBJ1-1, with 9 bases aligning to TRBD1. This CDR3 has 15 residues. The V and J ends lost 0 bases and 7 bases, in that order; junction bases with no gene match: 7. The germline gives CDR1 SGHRS, CDR2 YFSETQ. The CDR3 spells CASSLAWGQGFEAFF. As DNA, the CDR3 is TGCGCCAGCAGCTTGGCCTGGGGACAGGGCTTTGAAGCTTTCTTT.

This rearrangement joins TRBV7-2 to TRBJ2-3; TRBD2 aligns across 11 bases. CDR3 length: 16 amino acids. Germline values: CDR1 SGHTA, CDR2 FQGNSA. J gave up 3 bases and V 4 bases, and 6 bases lay outside the gene matches. CDR3: CASSSGLAGLTDTQYF. CDR3 sequence (DNA): TGTGCCAGCAGCTCAGGACTAGCGGGTTTGACAGATACGCAGTATTTT.

On this clone itself: The sample carries other DNA sequences with the same CDR3. The rearrangement uses TRBV5-1 and TRBJ2-5; D may match TRBD1 or TRBD2 (7 bases each). The CDR3 has 15 amino acids. Trimming cost V 4 bases and J 2 bases, with 15 bases left between them. The germline gives CDR1 SGHRS, CDR2 YFSETQ. The CDR3 bases are TGCGCCAGCAGCCCCGGGGGGACAGCACAAGAGACCCAGTACTTC. Encoded protein: CASSPGGTAQETQYF.

The gene calls are TRBV7-6 and TRBJ2-3; tentative D call: TRBD1 (6 bases). CDR1 SGHVS and CDR2 FNYEAQ come from the germline V gene. The CDR3 loop spans 14 amino acids. Trimming stripped 3 bases from V and 4 bases from J, with 11 bases between. In nucleotides, the CDR3 is TGTGCCAGCAGCTTGATCAGGGGTTCAGATACGCAGTATTTT. It is translated as CASSLIRGSDTQYF.